The rows below give T cell receptor beta chains drawn from one sample of a study of long-term antiretroviral therapy in people with HIV. Produced via immunoSEQ multiplex PCR; TCRdb's table is partial and in-frame only. The sample lists about 31,000 clones, around 79% seen once, with 3.2% in the top ten. The sequencing here drew on unsorted PBMCs, taken 1.9 years after starting antiretroviral therapy. These receptors were obtained from a man between 18 and 35 years old with HIV. Both conserved end residues are part of each CDR3. Size values are once, few and many counts, or a class for expanded clones, and some rows have none.

clone size: NA
V gene: TRBV5-1
CDR3 protein: CASNVAGELFF

clone size: NA
V gene: TRBV5-5
CDR3 protein: CASSSGPAHGYTF

clone size: NA
V gene: TRBV2
CDR3 protein: CASSEMVAPEQFF

clone size: NA
V gene: TRBV6-6
CDR3 protein: CASSPTFRGELFF

clone size: few
V gene: TRBV28
CDR3 protein: CASSSGQGGSPLHF

clone size: NA
V gene: TRBV11-2
CDR3 protein: CASSLGADPRMEQYF

clone size: NA
V gene: TRBV5-4
CDR3 protein: CASSLQGGGTGELFF

clone size: NA
V gene: TRBV5-1
CDR3 protein: CASSLGRGAETQYF

clone size: NA
V gene: TRBV19
CDR3 protein: CASSIDGLADSYEQYF

clone size: once
V gene: TRBV18
CDR3 protein: CASSPDPGLDTQYF

clone size: NA
V gene: TRBV28
CDR3 protein: CASSSSVQPQHF

clone size: NA
V gene: TRBV7-6
CDR3 protein: CASSPGGNTIYF

clone size: NA
V gene: TRBV29-1
CDR3 protein: CSAGGPGEQYF

clone size: once
V gene: TRBV5-4
CDR3 protein: CASSSRDSLFGYTF

clone size: once
V gene: TRBV25-1
CDR3 protein: CASSVTGGPETQYF

clone size: NA
V gene: TRBV10-3
CDR3 protein: CAMKPGQGNSPLHF

clone size: NA
V gene: TRBV7-2
CDR3 protein: CASSLSGSGNTIYF

clone size: NA
V gene: TRBV2
CDR3 protein: CASSNRPSQNTEAFF

clone size: NA
V gene: TRBV2
CDR3 protein: CAIRTSGGPGFPEQFF

clone size: few
V gene: TRBV11-2
CDR3 protein: CASSFGETSWSPLHF

clone size: NA
V gene: TRBV6-5
CDR3 protein: CASSSVLGNQPQHF

clone size: NA
V gene: TRBV14
CDR3 protein: CASSSGLAGEIGGELFF

clone size: NA
V gene: TRBV6-6
CDR3 protein: CASSYSGQETQYF

clone size: NA
V gene: TRBV7-3
CDR3 protein: CASSVYRDTGELFF

clone size: NA
V gene: TRBV5-5
CDR3 protein: CASSLEGGPPLYGYTF

clone size: few
V gene: TRBV5-1
CDR3 protein: CASSLGRNYGYTF

clone size: NA
V gene: TRBV7-3
CDR3 protein: CASSLTPGQSEAFF

clone size: once
V gene: TRBV6-5
CDR3 protein: CATSDSRSSYEQYF

clone size: NA
V gene: TRBV21-1
CDR3 protein: CASSARQGLFF

clone size: NA
V gene: TRBV6-1
CDR3 protein: CASRDSSGNTIYF

clone size: NA
V gene: TRBV30
CDR3 protein: CAWSVWDRDNSPLHF

clone size: few
V gene: TRBV7-9
CDR3 protein: CASSSRGAEAFF

clone size: NA
V gene: TRBV9
CDR3 protein: CASTVDRSGYGYTF

clone size: few
V gene: TRBV10-2
CDR3 protein: CASRGATRQETQYF

clone size: NA
V gene: TRBV7-9
CDR3 protein: CASSLQRQGATGELFF

clone size: few
V gene: TRBV12-5
CDR3 protein: CASGFRLEGTEAFF

clone size: NA
V gene: TRBV7-8
CDR3 protein: CASSLGPRNEQFF

clone size: NA
V gene: TRBV6-1
CDR3 protein: CASSPQAGNQPQHF

clone size: NA
V gene: TRBV25-1
CDR3 protein: CATADRSVAEAFF

clone size: once
V gene: TRBV6-5
CDR3 protein: CASSPGMTEAFF

clone size: NA
V gene: TRBV11-2
CDR3 protein: CASLSGHENTEAFF

clone size: NA
V gene: TRBV5-1
CDR3 protein: CASSLARNTEAFF

clone size: NA
V gene: TRBV29-1
CDR3 protein: CSAGGVRGYTF

clone size: NA
V gene: TRBV7-9
CDR3 protein: CASSLVRGGRGNTIYF

clone size: NA
V gene: TRBV5-1
CDR3 protein: CASSLGTSGGTDTQYF

clone size: NA
V gene: TRBV5-6
CDR3 protein: CASSQRGTSGTYNEQFF

clone size: NA
V gene: TRBV7-6
CDR3 protein: CASSMDRLQETQYF

clone size: NA
V gene: TRBV5-1
CDR3 protein: CASRGLQGSSGNTIYF

clone size: NA
V gene: TRBV28
CDR3 protein: CASSYLQQGNQPQHF

clone size: NA
V gene: TRBV5-1
CDR3 protein: CASSLIQGGGYNEQFF

clone size: NA
V gene: TRBV19
CDR3 protein: CASVPGTPNYGYTF

clone size: NA
V gene: TRBV7-6
CDR3 protein: CASSFSGAQFF

clone size: NA
V gene: TRBV18
CDR3 protein: CASSPGVPTNYGYTF

clone size: NA
V gene: TRBV5-6
CDR3 protein: CASSFLPRDTGELFF